This TCR beta chain was identified in a study of T cell responses to AZD1222 COVID-19 vaccine. Turning to this clone: Its antigen is unidentified.

The table came from immunoSEQ multiplex PCR; TCRdb's copy has only in-frame clones and leaves some out. This sample yields 150,000 to 190,000 clones, of which 85% to 95% are seen a single time; approximately 1.5% belongs to the top ten. CDR1 and CDR2 (germline): MNHEY, SVGEGT. The CDR3 covers 15 residues. Between the trimmed V and J ends, which lost 5 bases and 5 bases, there was a span of 13 bases. Study observations and caveats: The donor group comprised mostly white British people and more females; the analysis possibly underestimated clonal diversity. CD4 TCRs covered the whole spike, strongest at regions 160-218 and 743-854. An increase in Spike-specific TCR breadth and depth was observed after two AZD1222 doses.

The chain uses TRBV6-2 or TRBV6-3 and TRBJ1-6, with TRBD1 as a possible D gene (6 bases). The sample here was peripheral blood, taken 28 days after the second AZD1222 dose. This receptor was taken from an adult who received the AZD1222 COVID-19 vaccine. CDR3 sequence reads: CASSDGTINNSPLHF. CDR3 DNA: TGTGCCAGCAGTGATGGGACAATAAATAATTCACCCCTCCACTTT.